This T cell receptor (beta chain) was obtained from a study of human T cells and chemical hapten exposure. In the study overall: 2% DPC applied to an approximately 2 cm by approximately 2 cm arm area sensitized donors.

This clonotype appeared a few times. Its specificity is unknown. A read error may produce the germline difference seen at one junction end. TCRdb reprocessed the RACE reads with MiXCR, giving one entry per CDR3 protein. The sample has roughly 64,000 distinct CDR3 sequences; more than 9.5% are singletons. Findings of the study overall: DPC sensitization did not alter TCRs above 1 in 1000 frequency.

Germline assignment: CDR1 MNHEY and CDR2 SVGAGI. CDR3 size: 14 residues. The time point was: patch test 3, about 24 weeks after DPC sensitization. Treatment specified: therapeutic diphenylcyclopropenone sensitization with weekly scalp DPC. Total RNA came from unfractionated whole blood. Sequencing was performed on whole blood, taken in connection with sensitization to the hapten diphenylcyclopropenone (DPC). The chain links TRBV6-5 to TRBJ2-5; 7 bases match TRBD1. The sequence was collected from a woman younger than 45 with alopecia areata. Some clones in this sample may be carry-over from other donors' samples. CDR3 sequence reads: CVSSAGQAQETQYF. Written as DNA, the CDR3 is TGTGTCAGCAGTGCCGGACAGGCCCAAGAGACCCAGTACTTC.